The 18 T cell receptor beta chains below all came from one sample that was sequenced in a study of early T cells in non-severe SARS-CoV-2 infection. TCRdb called the 5' RACE reads again in MiXCR, with one record for every CDR3 protein. The data contain tens of thousands of distinct CDR3 sequences, 9.3% of them singletons. The sample taken for sequencing was whole blood. Receptor source: an adult who was a healthcare worker with PCR-confirmed SARS-CoV-2 infection or an uninfected control (not recorded which).

This clonotype occurred a few times. This chain connects TRBV11-2 to TRBJ2-4; D is ambiguous. CDR1 and CDR2 from the germline V gene are SGHAT and FQNNGV. The V end lost 3 bases, the J end lost 6 bases, and 9 bases lay between the germline ends. The CDR3 sequence is 13 residues long. CDR3 nucleotides: TGTGCCAGCAGCTTGAGGCAGCTAAACATTCAGTACTTC. It translates to CASSLRQLNIQYF.

V and J are TRBV30 and TRBJ1-1, with D perhaps TRBD1 (6 bases). CDR1 GTSNPN and CDR2 SVGIG come from the germline V gene (reference sequence). V was shortened by 4 bases and J by 2 bases, with 11 bases between the two germline ends. The CDR3 covers 13 residues. The CDR3 DNA follows: TGTGCCTGGATGCAGGGACACAACACTGAAGCTTTCTTT. Residues: CAWMQGHNTEAFF.

This clonotype was seen at least ten times. The chain is built from TRBV11-2 and TRBJ2-3, with a possible D match to TRBD2 (5 bases). The germline V and J ends were trimmed by 3 bases and 2 bases, with 12 bases remaining between them. The CDR3 spans 15 residues. Germline-derived CDR1 and CDR2 are SGHAT and FQNNGV. The chain's CDR3 is CASSFTAGTTDTQYF. As DNA, the CDR3 is TGTGCCAGCAGCTTTACGGCGGGTACCACAGATACGCAGTATTTT.

This clonotype was counted at least ten times. Here the CDR3 reads CASSSGGYTGELFF. The CDR3 DNA reads as TGTGCCAGCAGCTCAGGAGGGTACACCGGGGAGCTGTTTTTT. This sequence joins TRBV7-2 and TRBJ2-2, with D possibly matching TRBD2 (6 bases). The germline V gene encodes CDR1 SGHTA and CDR2 FQGNSA. Between the trimmed V and J ends, which lost 4 bases and 3 bases, there was a span of 9 bases. This CDR3 contains 14 residues.

This clonotype was observed at least ten times. The chain combines TRBV6-2 or TRBV6-3 with TRBJ2-7; the match to TRBD1 covers 10 bases. After removal of 1 base from V and 2 bases from J, the junction contained 5 bases not matched to a gene. The CDR3 totals 16 residues. Germline V gene sequence: CDR1 MNHEY, CDR2 SVGEGT. The CDR3 DNA is TGTGCCAGCAGTTACTGGGACAGGGGAAATCCCTACGAGCAGTACTTC. Amino acids: CASSYWDRGNPYEQYF.

The chain links TRBV11-2 to TRBJ2-3; 8 nucleotides align to TRBD2. CDR3 length: 15 amino acids. V lost 4 bases and J lost 1; bases outside the gene matches: 4. The germline V gene has CDR1 SGHAT and CDR2 FQNNGV. The CDR3 DNA reads TGTGCCAGCAGCTCCGCGGGGGGCCGCACAGATACGCAGTATTTT. The encoded protein is CASSSAGGRTDTQYF.

This clonotype has just a few counts. The CDR3 nucleotides read TGTGCCTGTGCCGAAGGGACTAGCGGGGGTACTGAGCAGTTCTTC. Encoded protein: CACAEGTSGGTEQFF. The chain recombines TRBV30 with TRBJ2-1, with TRBD2 identical over 14 bases. Germline CDR1 is GTSNPN and CDR2 is SVGIG (reference sequence). This CDR3 is 15 amino acids long. V dropped 6 bases and J dropped 9; count of bases not matched to a gene: 10.

In this sample, this clonotype turned up a few times. V and J are TRBV7-7 and TRBJ2-3; TRBD1 aligns across 10 bases. The CDR3 spans 19 residues. The germline CDR1 and CDR2 sequences are SSHAT and FNYEAQ (reference sequence). V lost 3 bases and J lost 0; bases outside the gene matches: 12. This CDR3 is CASSFVRQGASTSTDTQYF. In DNA form, the CDR3 reads TGTGCCAGCAGCTTCGTCCGACAGGGGGCTTCGACTAGCACAGATACGCAGTATTTT.

This clonotype has more than one count but fewer than ten. The chain joins TRBV7-9 to TRBJ2-5, with D possibly matching TRBD1 (6 bases). The ends were cut back, 3 bases at V and 4 bases at J, with 15 bases in the middle. Germline V gene sequence: CDR1 SEHNR, CDR2 FQNEAQ (reference sequence). The length of the CDR3 is 15 residues. CDR3 DNA sequence: TGTGCCAGCAGCTTTGGGAACAGGGCCGGAGAGACCCAGTACTTC. This encodes CASSFGNRAGETQYF.

This clonotype was seen repeatedly, ten times or more. The rearrangement links TRBV12-3 or TRBV12-4 to TRBJ2-1, with TRBD1 matching 7 bases. This CDR3 comprises 14 residues. Trimming took 4 bases from V and 5 from J; bases not matched to a gene: 5. Written as DNA, the CDR3 is TGTGCCAGCAGTTCCGACAGGGTGGACAATGAGCAGTTCTTC. Translated: CASSSDRVDNEQFF.

Only a few counts were recorded for this clonotype. The chain employs TRBV7-2 and TRBJ2-5; D remains ambiguous. The germline V gene encodes CDR1 SGHTA and CDR2 FQGNSA. V dropped 5 bases and J dropped 6 bases, with 13 bases sitting between them. The CDR3 is 13 amino acids. The CDR3 protein is CASSRDWRQTQYF. In DNA, the CDR3 is TGTGCCAGCAGCCGCGACTGGCGACAGACCCAGTACTTC. Drawing the rest from reference TRBV7-2 and TRBJ2-5, the complete variable domain is GAGVSQSPSNKVTEKGKDVELRCDPISGHTALYWYRQSLGQGLEFLIYFQGNSAPDKSGLPSDRFSAERTGGSVSTLTIQRTQQEDSAVYLCASSRDWRQTQYFGPGTRLLVL.

This clonotype was observed a handful of times. This sequence joins TRBV5-1 and TRBJ2-4; no reliable D call. Germline V gives CDR1 SGHRS, CDR2 YFSETQ. V lost 0 bases, J lost 8 bases, and 12 bases lay in between. The CDR3 loop spans 14 amino acids. The DNA for the CDR3 is TGCGCCAGCAGCTTGGATGGATTCGGTTACATTCAGTACTTC. As protein: CASSLDGFGYIQYF.

This clonotype showed up just a few times. The chain is built from TRBV5-1 and TRBJ2-2; TRBD1 matches 8 bases. J was trimmed by 3 bases and V by 1 base; bases with no gene match: 2. This CDR3 has 15 residues. Germline V lookup: CDR1 SGHRS, CDR2 YFSETQ. The CDR3 DNA sequence: TGCGCCAGCAGCTTGCTGACAGGGGACACCGGGGAGCTGTTTTTT. Protein sequence: CASSLLTGDTGELFF. The full variable domain, rest sourced from reference TRBV5-1 and TRBJ2-2, is KAGVTQTPRYLIKTRGQQVTLSCSPISGHRSVSWYQQTPGQGLQFLFEYFSETQRNKGNFPGRFSGRQFSNSRSEMNVSTLELGDSALYLCASSLLTGDTGELFFGEGSRLTVL.

This clonotype was detected only a few times. The V gene is TRBV11-2, the J gene TRBJ1-3, with no clear D. Germline V gives CDR1 SGHAT, CDR2 FQNNGV. The CDR3 covers 14 residues. Trimming took off 2 bases at V and 1 base at J, with 6 bases between the two ends. The CDR3 nucleotides read TGTGCCAGCAGCTTATTCGGGTCTGGAAACACCATATATTTT. Its protein product is CASSLFGSGNTIYF.

This clonotype was observed at least ten times. The chain is built from TRBV2 and TRBJ1-2; D is ambiguous. V was shortened by 2 bases and J by 3 bases, with 13 bases between the two germline ends. CDR3 size: 15 residues. Germline CDR1 and CDR2: SNHLY and FYNNEI. The CDR3 DNA sequence: TGTGCCAGCAGTGAAAGTTCCTCGGGTGACTATGGCTACACCTTC. It encodes CASSESSSGDYGYTF.

The rearrangement joins TRBV7-8 to TRBJ2-7; 11 positions match TRBD2. The trim removed 3 bases at V and 0 bases at J, leaving 4 bases unmatched. The length of the CDR3 is 16 residues. CDR1 is SGHVS and CDR2 is FQNEAQ in the germline V gene. The CDR3 DNA reads TGTGCCAGCAGCTTGAGACTAGCGGGGCACTCCTACGAGCAGTACTTC. This translates into CASSLRLAGHSYEQYF.

The CDR3 is CATSDPGYGETQYF. The CDR3 DNA reads as TGTGCCACCAGTGATCCGGGCTATGGAGAGACCCAGTACTTC. V and J are TRBV24-1 and TRBJ2-5; D uncertain. The V end lost 3 bases, the J end lost 4 bases, and 11 bases lay between the germline ends. The CDR3 is 14 residues long. CDR1 is KGHDR and CDR2 is SFDVKD in the germline V gene.

The chain recombines TRBV6-6 with TRBJ1-1; no reliable D call. The CDR3 runs to 13 residues. The germline V gene encodes CDR1 MNHNY and CDR2 SVGAGI (reference sequence). V lost 0 bases to trimming and J lost 6 bases, with 8 bases between them. The CDR3 spells CASSYSWAAEAFF. CDR3 sequence (DNA): TGTGCCAGCAGTTACTCGTGGGCGGCTGAAGCTTTCTTT.